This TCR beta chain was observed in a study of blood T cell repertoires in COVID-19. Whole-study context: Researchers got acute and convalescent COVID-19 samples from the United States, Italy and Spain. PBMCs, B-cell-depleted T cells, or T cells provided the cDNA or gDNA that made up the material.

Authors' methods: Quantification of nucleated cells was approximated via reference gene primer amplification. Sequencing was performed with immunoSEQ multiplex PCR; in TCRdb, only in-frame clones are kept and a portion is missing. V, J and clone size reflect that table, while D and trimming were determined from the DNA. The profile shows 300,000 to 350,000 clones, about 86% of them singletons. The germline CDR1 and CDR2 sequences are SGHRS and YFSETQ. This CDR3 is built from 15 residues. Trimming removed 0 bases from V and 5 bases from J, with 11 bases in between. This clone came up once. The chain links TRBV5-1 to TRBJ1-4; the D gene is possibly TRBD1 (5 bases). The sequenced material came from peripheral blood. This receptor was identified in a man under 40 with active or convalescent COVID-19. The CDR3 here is CASSLAAGHNEKLFF. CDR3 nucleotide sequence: TGCGCCAGCAGCTTGGCCGCCGGACACAATGAAAAACTGTTTTTT.